What follows are 5 T cell receptor beta chains derived from one specimen sequenced in a study of T cells in tumors after PD-1 blockade. Data came from immunoSEQ multiplex PCR; TCRdb stores just in-frame clones and leaves some out. The table lists about 14,000 clones, over 80% of them singletons. Source: PBMCs, taken after anti-PD-1 treatment. The origin of the receptors is a human donor with basal cell carcinoma.

CDR3 nucleotides: TGTGCCAGCAGCTTGGGGGGTACAACTAATGAAAAACTGTTTTTT. Translated: CASSLGGTTNEKLFF. The chain joins TRBV5-4 to TRBJ1-4; no definite D call. Deletions cut 0 bases from V and 0 bases from J, with 6 bases between. The germline V gene encodes CDR1 SGHNT and CDR2 YYREEE (reference sequence). The CDR3 has 15 residues.

The chain joins TRBV28 to TRBJ1-1, with 7 bases identical to TRBD1. There are 13 residues in the CDR3. With 10 bases clipped from V and 0 bases from J, the junction kept 5 bases outside the gene matches. Germline CDR1 reads MDHEN; CDR2 reads SYDVKM. In DNA, the CDR3 is TGTGCCACCTACAGGGGACTGAACACTGAAGCTTTCTTT. Amino acids: CATYRGLNTEAFF.

J is TRBJ2-1 and V is TRBV29-1; 11 bases are a match to TRBD2. Germline V gene lookup returns CDR1 SQVTM and CDR2 ANQGSEA. V trimming: 5 bases; J trimming: 6 bases; junction bases outside the gene matches: 9. This CDR3 region has 15 residues. The CDR3 region has the DNA TGCAGCGTTCTTAGACTAGCGGGGTTAAGCAATGAGCAGTTCTTC. Its protein is CSVLRLAGLSNEQFF.

This clone showed up just a few times. V usage is TRBV6-6 and J usage is TRBJ2-5, with TRBD1 as a possible D gene (6 bases). The CDR3 totals 13 residues. V lost 5 bases, J lost 5 bases, and 12 bases lay in between. Germline values: CDR1 MNHNY, CDR2 SVGAGI (reference sequence). The CDR3 spells CASSVQGMETQYF. Here the CDR3 DNA reads TGTGCCAGCAGTGTCCAGGGGATGGAGACCCAGTACTTC.

In DNA form, the CDR3 reads TGTGCCAGCAGTTCTCCTCGGGGTTACGAGCAGTACTTC. Translation: CASSSPRGYEQYF. V gene TRBV28 combines with J gene TRBJ2-7; maybe TRBD2 (5 bases). Trimming took off 4 bases at V and 4 bases at J, with 11 bases between the two ends. The CDR3 spans 13 residues. The germline V gene has CDR1 MDHEN and CDR2 SYDVKM.